The T cell receptor (beta chain) described here comes from a study of CD8 T cells in Susac syndrome. The wider study: Active disease was present in about 6 of the sequenced Susac syndrome patients, whereas roughly 8 of them were in remission.

The CDR3 length is 13 residues. CDR1 is SGHRS and CDR2 is YFSETQ in the germline V gene. Trimming pared 0 bases from V and 7 bases from J, leaving 5 bases between. Random hexamers were used to reverse transcribe roughly 0.45 to 1 ug of RNA. TCRdb ran MiXCR on the immunoSEQ multiplex PCR reads and lists one entry per CDR3 protein. The sample has fewer than 90,000 distinct CDR3 sequences, around 93% seen once; the top ten hold approximately 0.5%. Sequencing of TCR beta was performed on blood CD8+ and CD4+ T cells. TEMRA cells were enriched by FACS, while CD8+ and CD4+ T cells were obtained through a negative isolation that was performed magnetically.

This clonotype originated in a human donor with Susac syndrome. The sequenced sample consisted of CD8+ T cells from PBMCs. V gene TRBV5-1 combines with J gene TRBJ1-6; D is unclear. DNA of the CDR3: TGCGCCAGCAGCTTGGAGGCCAATTCACCCCTCCACTTT. It specifies CASSLEANSPLHF.